This entry features one TCR beta chain sequence. Its antigen is undetermined. One base away lies a much larger clone, so this may be a sequencing read error. This sample is part of a study of CD8+CD57+ T cells in acquired aplastic anemia. Overall study context: On average, sorted CD4+ and CD8+ cells gave 2.5 to 4 ug of DNA. Overall study findings and caveats: Levels of CD8+ Simpson's diversity were not significantly distinct in patients versus controls. In common between the patients and the controls were approximately 28 CD8+ CDR3 sequences.

The V and J ends lost 3 bases and 10 bases respectively, with 13 bases between them. The CDR3 is 13 residues long. Germline CDR1 and CDR2: MNHEY and SVGAGI. For CDR3 and TCR beta VDJ profiling, genomic DNA was the template used. Each CDR3 protein is one row after TCRdb ran MiXCR on the reads. The data contain 200,000 or so distinct CDR3 sequences, 64% of them seen just once; the ten biggest clones take up roughly 50%. The rearrangement links TRBV6-5 to TRBJ2-1; unclear D gene. The sample consisted of sorted CD4+, CD8+, or CD8+CD57+ T cells (not recorded which) from PBMCs. The receptor comes from a human donor with severe aplastic anemia or a healthy control (not recorded which). DNA for the CDR3: TGTGCCAGCAGTTATTTTGCGTGGGCCGAGCAGTTCTTC. Amino acids: CASSYFAWAEQFF.